Presented here are 30 T cell receptor beta chains from one specimen sequenced in a study of T cells after yellow fever vaccination. Each CDR3 protein gets one entry after TCRdb re-called the 5' RACE reads with MiXCR. The sample lists some 500,000 distinct CDR3 sequences, roughly 14% occurring once. The sample here was PBMCs, taken on the day of the yellow fever booster vaccination. The source is a man younger than 45 who received the YFV17D yellow fever vaccine.

The chain combines TRBV4-3 with TRBJ1-3, with no clear D. The CDR3 contains 15 residues. Trimming cost V 0 bases and J 4 bases, with 10 bases left between them. The germline V gene has CDR1 LGHNA and CDR2 YSLEER. CDR3: CASSQEVASGNTIYF. CDR3 DNA: TGCGCCAGCAGCCAAGAAGTCGCTTCAGGAAACACCATATATTTT.

This clonotype occurred many times. This chain connects TRBV5-1 to TRBJ1-1, with TRBD1 as a possible D gene (5 bases). V lost 5 bases and J 4 bases, leaving 6 bases between the germline ends. CDR1 is SGHRS, CDR2 YFSETQ, per germline. The CDR3 is made up of 11 amino acids. CDR3 sequence reads: CASRGVTEAFF. The CDR3 region has the DNA TGCGCCAGCAGAGGGGTCACTGAAGCTTTCTTT.

The rearrangement links TRBV7-9 to TRBJ2-2; no reliable D call. Looked up from germline, CDR1 is SEHNR and CDR2 is FQNEAQ (reference sequence). The length of the CDR3 is 15 residues. Trimming took 3 bases from V and 4 from J, leaving 12 bases between them. The CDR3 reads CASSFLSVPTGELFF. As DNA, the CDR3 is TGTGCCAGCAGCTTTCTGAGCGTTCCCACCGGGGAGCTGTTTTTT.

This clonotype showed up just a few times. The rearrangement uses TRBV28 and TRBJ2-1; D call uncertain. The V gene's germline CDR1 is MDHEN and CDR2 SYDVKM. V lost 5 bases and J 4 bases, leaving 21 bases between the germline ends. The length of the CDR3 is 17 residues. CDR3 amino acids: CASSPLLKDRQYNEQFF. CDR3 DNA sequence: TGTGCCAGCAGTCCATTACTTAAGGACCGGCAGTACAATGAGCAGTTCTTC.

The rearrangement uses TRBV5-6 and TRBJ2-7; TRBD1 agrees at 10 bases. Germline V gene data show CDR1 as SGHDT and CDR2 as YYEEEE. Trimming cost V 0 bases and J 6 bases; bases outside gene matches: 12. CDR3 size: 17 residues. This CDR3 is CASSLVAGRTGGTEQYF. CDR3 nucleotides: TGTGCCAGCAGCTTGGTCGCTGGGCGGACAGGGGGTACCGAGCAGTACTTC.

This rearrangement joins TRBV20-1 to TRBJ2-1; TRBD2 aligns across 11 bases. This CDR3 has 15 residues. Germline assignment: CDR1 DFQATT and CDR2 SNEGSKA (reference sequence). Trimming cost V 2 bases and J 4 bases; bases outside gene matches: 4. The CDR3 here is CSARPSGRIYNEQFF. In DNA, the CDR3 is TGCAGTGCTAGACCTAGCGGGAGGATATACAATGAGCAGTTCTTC.

The rearrangement joins TRBV20-1 to TRBJ2-7, with TRBD2 identical over 8 bases. The CDR3 has 13 residues. The ends lost 6 bases at V and 6 bases at J; junction bases unmatched: 10. CDR1 is DFQATT, CDR2 SNEGSKA, per germline (reference sequence). The CDR3, as DNA: TGCAGTGCCGAGGGCGGGAGGTCGCTCGAGCAGTACTTC. Its protein product is CSAEGGRSLEQYF.

At least ten counts were recorded for this clonotype. V and J are TRBV5-1 and TRBJ1-1, with D maybe TRBD1 (6 bases). The CDR3 is 15 residues long. V was clipped by 6 bases and J by 1 base, with 16 bases between them. CDR1 and CDR2 (germline): SGHRS, YFSETQ. CDR3 amino acids: CASNRRPGQNTEAFF. The CDR3, as DNA: TGCGCCAGCAACCGTCGTCCGGGACAGAACACTGAAGCTTTCTTT.

This clonotype was seen only a few times. The CDR3 DNA is TGCAGTGCTGTACCAGGGGGCTCCTTCGGTTCCGAGCAGTACTTC. As protein: CSAVPGGSFGSEQYF. The rearrangement links TRBV20-1 to TRBJ2-7, with 8 nucleotides matching TRBD1. The CDR3 is made up of 15 amino acids. V shed 5 bases, J shed 6 bases, and the junction held 15 bases outside the gene matches. Germline lookup yields CDR1 DFQATT and CDR2 SNEGSKA (reference sequence).

There are a few counts of this clonotype. J is TRBJ2-2 and V is TRBV7-9; D call uncertain. Trimming removed 7 bases at V and 0 bases at J, with 9 bases between. CDR1 is SEHNR, CDR2 FQNEAQ, per germline (reference sequence). The CDR3 sequence is 14 residues long. The CDR3 coding sequence is TGTGCCAGCACCACTAACCCGAACACCGGGGAGCTGTTTTTT. Protein: CASTTNPNTGELFF.

The chain combines TRBV30 with TRBJ2-3; D unclear. Looked up from germline, CDR1 is GTSNPN and CDR2 is SVGIG (reference sequence). V dropped 0 bases and J dropped 2 bases, with 9 bases sitting between them. The CDR3 loop spans 14 amino acids. The CDR3 protein is CAWSVTSDTDTQYF. CDR3 DNA sequence: TGTGCCTGGAGTGTGACGAGTGACACAGATACGCAGTATTTT.

This clonotype showed up just a few times. The chain combines TRBV21-1 with TRBJ2-2; TRBD1, the table's D call, lacks a check against the DNA. TRBV21-1 is described as a pseudogene. There are 17 residues in the CDR3. The CDR3 loop is CASRDRGVEANTGELFF. The CDR3 nucleotides are TGTGCCAGCAGGGACAGGGGGGTAGAAGCGAACACCGGGGAGCTGTTTTTT.

The chain has TRBV7-9 and TRBJ2-1; 8 bases are shared with TRBD1. V lost 3 bases to trimming and J lost 4 bases; unmatched junction nucleotides: 8. The CDR3 is made up of 16 amino acids. Per the germline V gene, CDR1 is SEHNR and CDR2 is FQNEAQ (reference sequence). CDR3 sequence: CASSFQGAVRYNEQFF. The CDR3 nucleotides are TGTGCCAGCAGCTTCCAGGGGGCGGTTCGGTACAATGAGCAGTTCTTC.

This clonotype was seen more than once but under ten times. This chain connects TRBV3-1 to TRBJ2-7, with a tentative D call TRBD1 (6 bases). Trimming removed 4 bases from V and 2 bases from J, with 12 bases in between. The CDR3 is 14 residues long. Germline V CDR1 and CDR2: LGHDT, YNNKEL (reference sequence). DNA of the CDR3: TGTGCCAGCAGCCCGGGGACACTCCCCTACGAGCAGTACTTC. Its protein product is CASSPGTLPYEQYF.

This clonotype was detected ten times or more. V and J are TRBV12-3 or TRBV12-4 and TRBJ2-7; no clear D gene. CDR3 length equals 14 residues. Trimming shortened V by 6 bases and J by 0 bases, and 12 bases separated the two germline ends. The CDR3 DNA follows: TGTGCCAGCAGCTTGTCGGGCGGCTCCTACGAGCAGTACTTC. Translation gives CASSLSGGSYEQYF.

The CDR3 sequence: CASSDQREVGETQYF. DNA of the CDR3: TGTGCCAGCAGTGACCAGCGGGAGGTGGGAGAGACCCAGTACTTC. The V gene is TRBV25-1, the J gene TRBJ2-5, with TRBD2 matching 9 bases. This CDR3 is built from 15 residues. V lost 3 bases to trimming and J lost 4 bases; unmatched junction nucleotides: 6. CDR1 is MGHDK and CDR2 is SYGVNS in the germline V gene. The entire variable domain, with the rest obtained from reference TRBV25-1 and TRBJ2-5, is as follows: EADIYQTPRYLVIGTGKKITLECSQTMGHDKMYWYQQDPGMELHLIHYSYGVNSTEKGDLSSESTVSRIRTEHFPLTLESARPSHTSQYLCASSDQREVGETQYFGPGTRLLVL.

This clonotype was counted between two and nine times. The CDR3 coding sequence is TGCAGTGCTAGATTGGGGAGCAGCAATCAGCCCCAGCATTTT. Translation: CSARLGSSNQPQHF. The genes are TRBV20-1 and TRBJ1-5; unclear D gene. The CDR3 loop spans 14 amino acids. V lost 2 bases to trimming and J lost 1 base, with 9 bases between them. From germline, CDR1 is DFQATT and CDR2 SNEGSKA (reference sequence).

This clonotype was observed a handful of times. The genes are TRBV7-9 and TRBJ2-3; 7 nucleotides align to TRBD2. The CDR3 loop spans 15 amino acids. Germline lookup yields CDR1 SEHNR and CDR2 FQNEAQ (reference sequence). J gave up 1 base and V 5 bases, and 6 bases lay outside the gene matches. CDR3 in DNA: TGTGCCAGCAGCGTAACTAGCGCACGCACAGATACGCAGTATTTT. Its protein product is CASSVTSARTDTQYF.

The rearrangement uses TRBV5-1 and TRBJ1-2, with D perhaps matching TRBD1 (5 bases). With 0 bases removed from V and 5 bases from J, the gap between germline ends came to 11 bases. Germline V gene sequence: CDR1 SGHRS, CDR2 YFSETQ. This CDR3 is built from 14 residues. For the CDR3, the DNA is TGCGCCAGCAGCTTGGGGCAGGGCCGGTATGGCTACACCTTC. Its translation: CASSLGQGRYGYTF.

The chain combines TRBV11-2 with TRBJ1-4; D possibly corresponds to TRBD1 (5 bases). The CDR3 extends over 15 amino acids. In germline, CDR1 is SGHAT, CDR2 FQNNGV. Trimming took 1 base from V and 8 from J, leaving 14 bases between them. The CDR3 sequence: CASSLGGRRREKLFF. The CDR3 bases are TGTGCCAGCAGCTTAGGGGGCCGGAGGAGGGAAAAACTGTTTTTT.

This rearrangement joins TRBV5-1 to TRBJ2-3; 15 bases match TRBD2. CDR3 length: 18 amino acids. Germline values: CDR1 SGHRS, CDR2 YFSETQ. The V gene end was trimmed by 4 bases and the J gene end by 2 bases; junction bases not matched to a gene: 8. Written as DNA, the CDR3 is TGCGCCAGCAGCAAGGGACTAGCGGGAGGTCTTAACACAGATACGCAGTATTTT. Protein sequence: CASSKGLAGGLNTDTQYF.

The sample holds a few counts of this clonotype. The rearrangement links TRBV4-1 to TRBJ1-4; D unresolved. CDR1 and CDR2 from the germline V gene are MGHRA and YSYEKL. The CDR3 runs to 16 residues. Trimming shortened V by 4 bases and J by 8 bases, and 20 bases separated the two germline ends. This CDR3 reads CASSRVYGSSGEKLFF. DNA for the CDR3: TGCGCCAGCAGCCGAGTGTATGGCAGTTCTGGAGAAAAACTGTTTTTT.

This clonotype appeared a few times. This chain connects TRBV29-1 to TRBJ2-3; 9 bases are shared with TRBD2. CDR1 SQVTM and CDR2 ANQGSEA come from the germline V gene. Trimming cost V 7 bases and J 4 bases; bases outside gene matches: 9. This CDR3 has 14 residues. DNA for the CDR3: TGCAGCGCACTAGAAGCGGGAGGCGCAGATACGCAGTATTTT. This translates into CSALEAGGADTQYF.

This clonotype has only a few counts. The chain is built from TRBV2 and TRBJ2-5; no firm D call. The germline CDR1 and CDR2 sequences are SNHLY and FYNNEI. V was trimmed by 6 bases and J by 4 bases, leaving 12 bases between them. This CDR3 is built from 13 residues. CDR3 sequence reads: CASRVGSGETQYF. For the CDR3, the DNA is TGTGCCAGCAGAGTCGGGTCGGGAGAGACCCAGTACTTC.

The chain links TRBV5-4 to TRBJ2-3; D might be TRBD1 (6 bases). Germline V lookup: CDR1 SGHNT, CDR2 YYREEE (reference sequence). The CDR3 consists of 16 residues. V lost 4 bases to trimming and J lost 3 bases, with 18 bases between them. The DNA for the CDR3 is TGTGCCAGCAGCCCCATCAGGGGTGGGGGAACAGATACGCAGTATTTT. This codes for CASSPIRGGGTDTQYF.

The V gene is TRBV6-2 or TRBV6-3, the J gene TRBJ1-6, with D possibly TRBD1 on 5 matching bases. Germline V gives CDR1 MNHEY, CDR2 SVGEGT. The CDR3 totals 14 residues. V gave up 0 bases and J gave up 7 bases, with 7 bases separating them. CDR3 loop: CASSYSTANSPLHF. The DNA of the CDR3 is TGTGCCAGCAGTTACTCGACAGCAAATTCACCCCTCCACTTT.

V gene TRBV5-1 combines with J gene TRBJ2-7; D is undetermined. The CDR3 runs to 12 residues. Germline CDR1 and CDR2: SGHRS and YFSETQ. Trimming stripped 7 bases from V and 4 bases from J, with 12 bases between. CDR3 sequence reads: CASSNRSYEQYF. As DNA, the CDR3 is TGCGCCAGCTCTAACCGGTCTTACGAGCAGTACTTC.

This clonotype was seen more than once but under ten times. The genes are TRBV5-4 and TRBJ1-2; D not resolved. Deletions cut 1 base from V and 4 bases from J, with 11 bases between. Germline V CDR1 and CDR2: SGHNT, YYREEE (reference sequence). The CDR3 length is 14 residues. The CDR3 here is CASSLIDGTYGYTF. The CDR3 bases are TGTGCCAGCAGCTTGATAGACGGAACCTATGGCTACACCTTC.

The V and J genes are TRBV5-1 and TRBJ2-4; perhaps TRBD1 as D (6 bases). In germline, CDR1 is SGHRS, CDR2 YFSETQ. The V and J ends lost 0 bases and 0 bases respectively, with 10 bases between them. The CDR3 loop spans 16 amino acids. CDR3 residues: CASSLGDNVAKNIQYF. The CDR3, as DNA: TGCGCCAGCAGCTTGGGGGACAACGTAGCCAAAAACATTCAGTACTTC. Looking up the rest from reference TRBV5-1 and TRBJ2-4 gives the full variable domain: KAGVTQTPRYLIKTRGQQVTLSCSPISGHRSVSWYQQTPGQGLQFLFEYFSETQRNKGNFPGRFSGRQFSNSRSEMNVSTLELGDSALYLCASSLGDNVAKNIQYFGAGTRLSVL.

This clonotype was recorded many times. The DNA of the CDR3 is TGTGCCAGCAGCCAAGAGGGAACTAGCGGGAGCTGGTTCTTC. This encodes CASSQEGTSGSWFF. V gene TRBV4-2 combines with J gene TRBJ2-1, with 11 bases identical to TRBD2. CDR3 length equals 14 residues. J lost 15 bases, V lost 0 bases, and 7 bases had no gene match. Germline V gene data show CDR1 as LGHNA and CDR2 as YNFKEQ.